This T cell receptor (beta chain) derives from a study of neoadjuvant anti-PD-1 for oral cavity cancer. Looking at the study overall: Before surgery, most patients got three to four biweekly 3 mg/kg nivolumab doses. Study observations and caveats: Pretreatment Treg/Th17 ratio correlated inversely with post-treatment tumor clonality.

The CDR3 loop spans 13 amino acids. Germline V CDR1 and CDR2: SEHNR, FQNEAQ (reference sequence). Trimming at V came to 2 bases and at J to 8 bases, leaving 3 bases not matched to a gene. Blood cells were analyzed directly, without culture or expansion. Remarks on this clone: No antigen is known for it.

Six replicates per PBMC sample, mostly from approximately 0.45 ug of genomic DNA. Libraries were prepared by immunoSEQ multiplex PCR; TCRdb keeps only in-frame clonotypes and omits some of them. The sample consists of about 16,000 clones, about two thirds of them appearing once. The TCR sequence derives from a person between 40 and 85 years old with oral cavity squamous cell carcinoma. The rearrangement joins TRBV7-9 to TRBJ1-2; 9 bases are shared with TRBD1. This specimen consisted of PBMCs, obtained before nivolumab (anti-PD-1) treatment. CDR3 in DNA: TGTGCCAGCAGCTTACGGACAGGGGCAGGCTACACCTTC. Amino acids: CASSLRTGAGYTF.